These 20 T cell receptor beta chains were sequenced from one sample in a study of blood T cell repertoires in COVID-19 (dated by TCRdb to the early 2020s). The method was the immunoSEQ multiplex PCR assay. TCRdb holds this immuneACCESS table with in-frame rearrangements only. Some clones are missing; in checked studies, unresolved V genes explain under half, and the rest has no known cause. The sample table contains about 200,000 clones; only one count was recorded for around 85% of them. The ten largest clones represent 0.95% of the sample. Sequenced material: peripheral blood. The receptors derive from a man in his fifties or sixties with COVID-19, enrolled during active disease.

The genes are TRBV15 and TRBJ1-5, with 7 bases fitting TRBD1. Germline CDR1 is LNHNV and CDR2 is YYDKDF (reference sequence). V was clipped by 6 bases and J by 4 bases; unmatched bases: 9. The CDR3 sequence is 15 residues long. In nucleotides, the CDR3 is TGTGCCACCAGTCCTACAGGGGTAATGAATCAGCCCCAGCATTTT. Its protein product is CATSPTGVMNQPQHF.

This chain joins TRBV6-2 or TRBV6-3 and TRBJ1-5; 7 bases are shared with TRBD1. Looked up from germline, CDR1 is MNHEY and CDR2 is SVGEGT. The CDR3 covers 14 residues. With V trimmed by 4 bases and J by 3 bases, 3 bases remained unmatched. The CDR3 reads CASSLGQPNQPQHF. CDR3 in DNA: TGTGCCAGCAGTTTGGGACAGCCCAATCAGCCCCAGCATTTT.

The V and J genes are TRBV30 and TRBJ2-1, with 7 bases that match TRBD2. The CDR3 consists of 13 residues. Germline trimming cut 5 bases from V and 0 bases from J; bases unmatched to any gene: 1. Germline V lookup: CDR1 GTSNPN, CDR2 SVGIG (reference sequence). The CDR3 is CAWAGVSYNEQFF. CDR3 DNA: TGTGCCTGGGCGGGGGTCTCCTACAATGAGCAGTTCTTC.

This clone was seen only once. V is TRBV5-4 and J is TRBJ2-1; 8 bases agree with TRBD2. From germline, CDR1 is SGHNT and CDR2 YYREEE (reference sequence). The CDR3 contains 15 residues. V lost 3 bases and J lost 6; bases outside the gene matches: 8. The CDR3 loop is CASSSREGRLNEQFF. CDR3 bases: TGTGCCAGCAGCTCCCGGGAGGGGCGGCTCAATGAGCAGTTCTTC.

V gene TRBV9 combines with J gene TRBJ1-2; tentatively, D is TRBD1 (6 bases). This CDR3 has 14 amino acids. Germline V lookup: CDR1 SGDLS, CDR2 YYNGEE. Trimming cost V 2 bases and J 3 bases, with 11 bases left between them. The CDR3 nucleotides read TGTGCCAGCAGCGTTTTGGACAGCTACTATGGCTACACCTTC. It yields the protein CASSVLDSYYGYTF.

The chain links TRBV12-3 or TRBV12-4 to TRBJ1-2; the D is unclear. Between the trimmed V and J ends, which lost 6 bases and 0 bases, there was a span of 8 bases. This CDR3 contains 13 residues. DNA for the CDR3: TGTGCCAGCAGCGAGATCCCTAACTATGGCTACACCTTC. It translates to CASSEIPNYGYTF.

The chain employs TRBV4-2 and TRBJ1-1, with TRBD1 matching over 8 bases. From germline, CDR1 is LGHNA and CDR2 YNFKEQ. The CDR3 extends over 15 amino acids. Losses at the gene ends were 3 bases for V and 5 bases for J; bases not matched to a gene: 8. CDR3 amino acids: CASSQSDRQGTEAFF. The CDR3 DNA is TGTGCCAGCAGCCAGTCGGACAGACAGGGGACTGAAGCTTTCTTT.

This clone was counted a few times. The CDR3 DNA reads as TGTGCCAGCTCAAGAGTAACAGACCCATCCTTCACTAACTATGGCTACACCTTC. It encodes CASSRVTDPSFTNYGYTF. J is TRBJ1-2 and V is TRBV18; no reliable D call. This CDR3 has 18 amino acids. From germline, CDR1 is KGHSH and CDR2 LQKENI. V shed 5 bases and J shed 0 bases, with 22 bases lying between them.

The CDR3 region is CASSSGEGSAFF. In DNA, the CDR3 is TGTGCCAGCAGCTCCGGGGAAGGGTCAGCTTTCTTT. This rearrangement joins TRBV7-9 to TRBJ1-1; D is unclear. The germline V and J ends were trimmed by 4 bases and 10 bases, with 13 bases remaining between them. The CDR3 sequence is 12 residues long. Per the germline V gene, CDR1 is SEHNR and CDR2 is FQNEAQ (reference sequence).

V is TRBV28 and J is TRBJ1-6; D gene unclear. Germline values: CDR1 MDHEN, CDR2 SYDVKM. With 6 bases removed from V and 0 bases from J, the gap between germline ends came to 12 bases. There are 16 residues in the CDR3. The CDR3 DNA sequence: TGTGCCAGCAGCCTGGACGGGAGCTCCTATAATTCACCCCTCCACTTT. This sequence encodes CASSLDGSSYNSPLHF.

The J gene is TRBJ2-1, the V gene TRBV5-1, with D possibly TRBD2 on 6 matching bases. The germline V and J ends were trimmed by 2 bases and 8 bases, with 17 bases remaining between them. Germline CDR1 reads SGHRS; CDR2 reads YFSETQ. This CDR3 region has 15 residues. The CDR3 loop reads CASSFSPSDYDEQFF. In DNA form, the CDR3 reads TGCGCCAGCAGCTTTTCCCCTAGCGATTACGATGAGCAGTTCTTC.

As to this clone: Other DNA sequences in the same sample also yield this CDR3. The genes are TRBV28 and TRBJ1-2; D is uncertain. V was trimmed by 6 bases and J by 2 bases, leaving 10 bases between them. The length of the CDR3 is 13 residues. In germline, CDR1 is MDHEN, CDR2 SYDVKM. In DNA, the CDR3 is TGTGCCAGCAGCCTGACGGGGAACTATGGCTACACCTTC. Translating gives CASSLTGNYGYTF.

The chain employs TRBV3-1 (or the pseudogene TRBV3-2) and TRBJ1-6, with D hard to call. The V and J ends lost 0 bases and 15 bases respectively, with 15 bases between them. The CDR3 spans 14 residues. Germline CDR1 is LGHDT and CDR2 is YNNKEL (reference sequence). The CDR3 spells CASSQESLGRNLHF. In nucleotides, the CDR3 is TGTGCCAGCAGCCAAGAGAGTTTGGGGAGGAACCTCCACTTT.

Remarks on this clone: Other DNA sequences in the same sample also yield this CDR3. This chain joins TRBV3-1 (or the pseudogene TRBV3-2) and TRBJ1-3; weak D call: TRBD1 (5 bases). In germline, CDR1 is LGHDT, CDR2 YNNKEL (reference sequence). V lost 3 bases, J lost 5 bases, and 8 bases lay in between. CDR3 length: 13 residues. The CDR3 coding sequence is TGTGCCAGCAGCCAGACAGCCAGAAACACCATATATTTT. This encodes CASSQTARNTIYF.

This chain uses TRBV30 with TRBJ1-1; TRBD1 matches 7 bases. CDR1 GTSNPN and CDR2 SVGIG come from the germline V gene (reference sequence). The CDR3 contains 13 residues. The J segment lost 3 bases and the V segment lost 6 bases, leaving 7 bases of the junction unmatched. CDR3 nucleotide sequence: TGTGCCTGTACCCGGGACAGCGACACTGAAGCTTTCTTT. The encoded protein is CACTRDSDTEAFF.

This clone was recorded a few times. The V and J genes are TRBV30 and TRBJ2-7, with D possibly TRBD1 on 6 matching bases. Trimming took 5 bases from V and 7 from J, leaving 12 bases between them. Germline CDR1 is GTSNPN and CDR2 is SVGIG (reference sequence). The CDR3 extends over 11 amino acids. The CDR3: CAWDRSKEQYF. The CDR3 DNA reads as TGTGCCTGGGACAGGTCTAAAGAGCAGTACTTC.

The chain carries TRBV5-1 and TRBJ1-2; D not certain. Trimming left V 0 bases short and J 5 bases short, with 8 bases between. The CDR3 is made up of 13 amino acids. The germline V gene has CDR1 SGHRS and CDR2 YFSETQ. The CDR3 loop reads CASSLGQVYGYTF. The CDR3 bases are TGCGCCAGCAGCTTGGGTCAGGTTTATGGCTACACCTTC.

The chain carries TRBV2 and TRBJ2-3, with 8 bases identical to TRBD2. V shed 6 bases and J 2 bases; nucleotides not matched to a gene: 7. The CDR3 totals 15 residues. Germline CDR1 reads SNHLY; CDR2 reads FYNNEI. CDR3 sequence reads: CASSGGLGLTDTQYF. CDR3 DNA: TGTGCCAGCAGCGGGGGACTAGGCCTCACAGATACGCAGTATTTT.

The chain combines TRBV7-2 with TRBJ1-2; D is undetermined. In germline, CDR1 is SGHTA, CDR2 FQGNSA. V was trimmed by 2 bases and J by 8 bases, leaving 3 bases between them. The CDR3 length is 10 residues. CDR3 nucleotide sequence: TGTGCCAGCAGCTTACCGGGCTACACCTTC. This gives the protein CASSLPGYTF.

The chain employs TRBV2 and TRBJ1-5; TRBD1 matches at 9 bases. The CDR3 contains 16 residues. J was trimmed by 1 base and V by 6 bases; bases with no gene match: 7. Germline V gene sequence: CDR1 SNHLY, CDR2 FYNNEI. CDR3: CASRNGDRGSNQPQHF. CDR3 sequence (DNA): TGTGCCAGCAGGAACGGCGACAGGGGGAGCAATCAGCCCCAGCATTTT. The full variable domain, with the rest looked up from reference TRBV2 and TRBJ1-5, is EPEVTQTPSHQVTQMGQEVILRCVPISNHLYFYWYRQILGQKVEFLVSFYNNEISEKSEIFDDQFSVERPDGSNFTLKIRSTKLEDSAMYFCASRNGDRGSNQPQHFGDGTRLSIL.